A selection of T cell receptor beta chains follows, all from one sample in a study of blood T cell repertoires in COVID-19. The data were produced by immunoSEQ multiplex PCR, yet TCRdb's version contains in-frame clones alone and is incomplete. The table lists roughly 250,000 clones, under 90% of them singletons, with about 2.9% in the top ten. The sample was peripheral blood. The source is a woman aged 55-75 years with active or convalescent COVID-19. The CDR3 runs from the conserved cysteine through the conserved F or W. Each record gives: clone size, D gene, V gene, J gene, CDR3 DNA, CDR3 protein. A D gene is named only where the DNA matches it firmly. Clone size, where shown, is once, few, many, or a class for clones that have expanded.

.	.	TRBV11-3	TRBJ2-1	TGTGCCAGCAGCTTAGTTGCGGGGAGCTCCTACAATGAGCAGTTCTTC	CASSLVAGSSYNEQFF
.	TRBD2	TRBV9	TRBJ2-3	TGTGCCAGCAGCGTATCACAGCGGGGGGGCCTGGATACGCAGTATTTT	CASSVSQRGGLDTQYF
once	.	TRBV15	TRBJ2-5	TGTGCCACCAGCAGTCGTGGGACTGCTCAGGAGACCCAGTACTTC	CATSSRGTAQETQYF
few	.	TRBV12-1	TRBJ1-1	TGTGCCACCCCGCCATCCGGGACAGGGTTTCCGGACACTGAAGCTTTCTTT	CATPPSGTGFPDTEAFF
.	.	TRBV6-5	TRBJ2-3	TGTGCCAGCAGTTACTCTGCGGTTACAGATACGCAGTATTTT	CASSYSAVTDTQYF
.	TRBD1	TRBV6-4	TRBJ1-1	TGTGCCAGCAGAGATACAGGGGCTAACACTGAAGCTTTCTTT	CASRDTGANTEAFF
.	TRBD1	TRBV5-5	TRBJ1-1	TGTGCCAGCAGTGACCGGGACAGGGGACTCTTTTTTGAAGCTTTCTTT	CASSDRDRGLFFEAFF
.	TRBD2	TRBV5-8	TRBJ2-1	TGTGCCAGCAGCTGGATGTATACTAGCGGGGGCGATGAGCAGTTCTTC	CASSWMYTSGGDEQFF
.	TRBD2	TRBV10-2	TRBJ2-7	TGCGCCAGCAGTCCTAGCGGGGGGTACTACGAGCAGTACTTC	CASSPSGGYYEQYF
.	.	TRBV4-3	TRBJ2-2	TGCGCCAGCAGCCGGACTTCCAACACCGGGGAGCTGTTTTTT	CASSRTSNTGELFF
.	.	TRBV28	TRBJ1-5	TGTGCCAGCAGTACCCCGACTTCCCAGCCCCAGCATTTT	CASSTPTSQPQHF
.	.	TRBV11-3	TRBJ2-3	TGTGCCAGCAGCCATCGGACTAGCACAGATACGCAGTATTTT	CASSHRTSTDTQYF
.	.	TRBV5-8	TRBJ1-4	TGTGCCAGCAGCCCACCGACTCCTAGAGGCGAAAAACTGTTTTTT	CASSPPTPRGEKLFF
.	TRBD2	TRBV3-1/TRBV3-2	TRBJ2-5	TGTGCCAGCAGCCAACGGCCTAGCGGGGGGGCCCAAGAGACCCAGTACTTC	CASSQRPSGGAQETQYF
.	TRBD1	TRBV15	TRBJ1-1	TGTGCCACCAGCAGAGATCTCAAGGGGGCAGTAGGGACTGAAGCTTTCTTT	CATSRDLKGAVGTEAFF
.	.	TRBV4-3	TRBJ1-2	TGCGCCAGCAGCCAAGTGGGGTTGGACTCGGCGTATGGCTACACCTTC	CASSQVGLDSAYGYTF
.	.	TRBV19	TRBJ1-1	TGTGCCAGTACCACCCAGTACACTGAAGCTTTCTTT	CASTTQYTEAFF
.	TRBD2	TRBV7-2	TRBJ2-1	TGTGCCAGCAGCCTAACGGCACTAGCGGGGGGGGTCAATGAGCAGTTCTTC	CASSLTALAGGVNEQFF
.	TRBD1	TRBV5-6	TRBJ1-2	TGTGCCAGCAGCTTCGGGACAGCCTATATGAGCTACACCTTC	CASSFGTAYMSYTF
.	.	TRBV19	TRBJ1-5	TGTGCCAGTAGTGACCAGGCCTATATCAATCAGCCCCAGCATTTT	CASSDQAYINQPQHF
.	TRBD1	TRBV12-3/TRBV12-4	TRBJ1-2	TGTGCCAGCAGTTGGGACAGGGCCTATGGCTACACCTTC	CASSWDRAYGYTF
.	TRBD1	TRBV7-9	TRBJ1-2	TGTGCCAGCAGCTTAGGCATTGGACAGGGGAAATATGGCTACACCTTC	CASSLGIGQGKYGYTF
.	.	TRBV7-8	TRBJ2-3	TGTGCCAGCAGCTTGGCGGGGCGATACACAGATACGCAGTATTTT	CASSLAGRYTDTQYF
once	TRBD1	TRBV3-1/TRBV3-2	TRBJ1-2	TGTGCCAGCAGCCGGGACAGGTCTGGCTACACCTTC	CASSRDRSGYTF